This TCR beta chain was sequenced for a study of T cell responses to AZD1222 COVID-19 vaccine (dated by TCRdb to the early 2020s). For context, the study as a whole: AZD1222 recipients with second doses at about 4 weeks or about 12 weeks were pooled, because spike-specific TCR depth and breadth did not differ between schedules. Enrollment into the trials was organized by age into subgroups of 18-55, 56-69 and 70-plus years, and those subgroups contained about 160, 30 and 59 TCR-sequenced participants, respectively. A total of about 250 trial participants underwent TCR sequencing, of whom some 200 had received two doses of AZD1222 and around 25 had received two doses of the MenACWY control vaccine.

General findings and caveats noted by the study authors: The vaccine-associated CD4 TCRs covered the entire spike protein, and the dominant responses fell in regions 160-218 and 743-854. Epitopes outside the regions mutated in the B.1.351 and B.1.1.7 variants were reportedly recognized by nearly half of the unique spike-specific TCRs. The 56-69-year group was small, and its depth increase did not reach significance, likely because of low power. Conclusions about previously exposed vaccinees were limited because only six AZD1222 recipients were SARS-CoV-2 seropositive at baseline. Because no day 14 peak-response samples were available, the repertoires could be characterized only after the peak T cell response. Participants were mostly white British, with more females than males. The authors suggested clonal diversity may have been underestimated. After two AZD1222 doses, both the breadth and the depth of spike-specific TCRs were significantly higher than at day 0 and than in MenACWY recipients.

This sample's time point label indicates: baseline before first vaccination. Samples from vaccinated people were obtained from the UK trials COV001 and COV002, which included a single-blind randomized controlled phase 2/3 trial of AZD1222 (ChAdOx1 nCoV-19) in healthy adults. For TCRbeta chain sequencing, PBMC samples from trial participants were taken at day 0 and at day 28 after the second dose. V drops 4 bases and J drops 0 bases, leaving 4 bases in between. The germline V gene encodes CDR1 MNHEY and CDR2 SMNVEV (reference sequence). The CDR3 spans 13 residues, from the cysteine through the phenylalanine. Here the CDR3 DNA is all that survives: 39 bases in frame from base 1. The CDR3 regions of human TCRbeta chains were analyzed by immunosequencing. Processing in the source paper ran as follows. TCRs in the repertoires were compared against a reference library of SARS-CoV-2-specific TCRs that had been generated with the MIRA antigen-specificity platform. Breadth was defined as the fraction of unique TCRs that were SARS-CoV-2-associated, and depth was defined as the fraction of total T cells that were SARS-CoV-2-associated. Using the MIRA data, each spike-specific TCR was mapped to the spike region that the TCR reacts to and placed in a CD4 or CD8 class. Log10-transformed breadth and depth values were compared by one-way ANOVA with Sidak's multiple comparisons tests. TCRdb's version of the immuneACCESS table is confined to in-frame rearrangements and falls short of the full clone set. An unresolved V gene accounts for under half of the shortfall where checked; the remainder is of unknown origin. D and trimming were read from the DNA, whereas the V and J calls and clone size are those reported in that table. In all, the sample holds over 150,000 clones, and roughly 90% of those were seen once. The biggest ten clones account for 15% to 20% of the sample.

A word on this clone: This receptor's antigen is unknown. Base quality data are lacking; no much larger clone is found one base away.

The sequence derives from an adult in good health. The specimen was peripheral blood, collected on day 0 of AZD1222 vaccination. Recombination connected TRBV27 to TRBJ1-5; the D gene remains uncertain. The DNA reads TGTGCCAGCAGTTCGTATAGCAATCAGCCCCAGCATTTT. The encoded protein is CASSSYSNQPQHF.